The 16 T cell receptor beta chains presented below share a single source sample, sequenced in a study of T cells in tuberculosis. Assay: immunoSEQ multiplex PCR; the TCRdb copy retains only in-frame clones and omits some. The data contain about 30,000 clones, 85% to 95% of them singletons. Input material: PBMCs. The receptors stem from a donor between 10 and 35 years old with latent tuberculosis or without tuberculosis infection.

The V gene is TRBV10-3, the J gene TRBJ2-1, with 14 bases lining up with TRBD2. Looked up from germline, CDR1 is ENHRY and CDR2 is SYGVKD. Unmatched junction bases numbered 20, after V lost 4 bases and J lost 9 bases. The CDR3 covers 20 residues. The CDR3 here is CAISVHGSVKGLAGVSEQFF. In DNA form, the CDR3 reads TGTGCCATCAGTGTTCATGGGAGCGTGAAGGGACTAGCGGGAGTGAGTGAGCAGTTCTTC.

This sequence joins TRBV15 and TRBJ2-7, with D possibly TRBD2 on 5 matching bases. Germline V gene lookup returns CDR1 LNHNV and CDR2 YYDKDF (reference sequence). The CDR3 totals 17 residues. V was clipped by 1 base and J by 5 bases, with 21 bases between them. The chain's CDR3 is CATSRGILSGPLDEQYF. The CDR3 DNA follows: TGTGCCACCAGCAGAGGGATTCTGAGCGGACCTCTGGACGAGCAGTACTTC. The full variable domain, rest sourced from reference TRBV15 and TRBJ2-7, is DAMVIQNPRYQVTQFGKPVTLSCSQTLNHNVMYWYQQKSSQAPKLLFHYYDKDFNNEADTPDNFQSRRPNTSFCFLDIRSPGLGDTAMYLCATSRGILSGPLDEQYFGPGTRLTVT.

The chain has TRBV27 and TRBJ2-7; TRBD1 matches at 7 bases. V lost 10 bases and J lost 0; bases outside the gene matches: 9. CDR1 MNHEY and CDR2 SMNVEV come from the germline V gene (reference sequence). The CDR3 covers 14 residues. CDR3: CATRTGLSSYEQYF. In DNA, the CDR3 is TGTGCCACCAGGACAGGACTTAGCTCCTACGAGCAGTACTTC.

V is TRBV5-1 and J is TRBJ2-5; D is possibly TRBD1 (6 bases). The CDR3 contains 14 residues. Germline V CDR1 and CDR2: SGHRS, YFSETQ. V was cut by 3 bases and J by 1 base, with 10 bases left in between. The CDR3 is CASSSGTLQETQYF. As DNA, the CDR3 is TGCGCCAGCAGCTCCGGGACACTCCAAGAGACCCAGTACTTC.

This chain uses TRBV27 with TRBJ2-7; D unresolved. Germline CDR1 is MNHEY and CDR2 is SMNVEV (reference sequence). The length of the CDR3 is 14 residues. The V gene lost 2 bases and the J gene lost 2 bases, with 10 bases spanning the gap. Here the CDR3 reads CASSLVPVPYEQYF. The CDR3 bases are TGTGCCAGCAGTTTAGTCCCAGTCCCCTACGAGCAGTACTTC.

The V gene is TRBV5-1, the J gene TRBJ2-1; TRBD2 is a possible D gene (5 bases). V was trimmed by 0 bases and J by 0 bases, leaving 7 bases between them. Germline V gene data show CDR1 as SGHRS and CDR2 as YFSETQ. CDR3 size: 15 residues. This CDR3 is CASSLAGSSYNEQFF. DNA for the CDR3: TGCGCCAGCAGCTTGGCGGGGAGCTCCTACAATGAGCAGTTCTTC.

This chain connects TRBV6-1 to TRBJ2-5; D might be TRBD2 (6 bases). CDR3 length: 14 amino acids. Germline loops: CDR1 MNHNS, CDR2 SASEGT. Deletions cut 9 bases from V and 0 bases from J, with 14 bases between. The chain's CDR3 is CASGTGKDQETQYF. DNA for the CDR3: TGTGCCAGTGGGACTGGGAAGGACCAAGAGACCCAGTACTTC.

This clone was recorded once. The chain is built from TRBV7-8 and TRBJ1-1; D perhaps matches TRBD1 (6 bases). Looked up from germline, CDR1 is SGHVS and CDR2 is FQNEAQ. This CDR3 comprises 15 residues. Trimming took 5 bases from V and 7 from J, leaving 20 bases between them. The CDR3 nucleotides are TGTGCCAGCAGCCGATTGAGGGCAGGGGCCAATGAAGCTTTCTTT. This codes for CASSRLRAGANEAFF.

The V gene is TRBV2, the J gene TRBJ2-5; perhaps TRBD2 as D (7 bases). The ends were cut back, 7 bases at V and 6 bases at J, with 15 bases in the middle. The germline CDR1 and CDR2 sequences are SNHLY and FYNNEI. The CDR3 runs to 13 residues. CDR3 residues: CASTRGGVQTQYF. The CDR3 region has the DNA TGTGCCAGCACGAGGGGGGGTGTACAGACCCAGTACTTC.

The chain couples TRBV29-1 to TRBJ2-1, with D maybe TRBD2 (5 bases). CDR3 size: 11 residues. Trimming left V 8 bases short and J 8 bases short, with 13 bases between. CDR1 is SQVTM and CDR2 is ANQGSEA in the germline V gene. The CDR3 DNA is TGCAGCTTTAGAGGGCGACATGAGCAGTTCTTC. It translates to CSFRGRHEQFF.

This chain joins TRBV5-8 and TRBJ2-7, with 7 bases fitting TRBD1. With V trimmed by 2 bases and J by 6 bases, 11 bases remained unmatched. Germline CDR1 is SGHTS and CDR2 is YDEGEE. The CDR3 runs 15 residues. The CDR3 spells CASSFLQGRTSEQYF. The CDR3 DNA is TGTGCCAGCAGCTTTTTACAGGGGAGAACCTCCGAGCAGTACTTC.

This clone was counted between two and nine times. The chain has TRBV2 and TRBJ1-5; TRBD1 might be the D (6 bases). CDR3 length equals 13 residues. Germline V gene sequence: CDR1 SNHLY, CDR2 FYNNEI. V lost 6 bases, J lost 6 bases, and 12 bases lay in between. CDR3 residues: CASRGQGTQPQHF. The CDR3 DNA follows: TGTGCCAGCAGAGGGCAGGGGACTCAGCCCCAGCATTTT.

This chain links TRBV2 with TRBJ2-7; TRBD2 matches 9 bases. The junction had 3 bases not matched to a gene; V was cut back by 4 bases and J by 2 bases. The CDR3 contains 14 residues. Germline V gene data show CDR1 as SNHLY and CDR2 as FYNNEI. CDR3 loop: CASSGSGGPYEQYF. The CDR3 coding sequence is TGTGCCAGCAGTGGTAGCGGGGGTCCCTACGAGCAGTACTTC. The full variable domain, with the rest looked up from reference TRBV2 and TRBJ2-7, is EPEVTQTPSHQVTQMGQEVILRCVPISNHLYFYWYRQILGQKVEFLVSFYNNEISEKSEIFDDQFSVERPDGSNFTLKIRSTKLEDSAMYFCASSGSGGPYEQYFGPGTRLTVT.

The chain carries TRBV19 and TRBJ1-2; 8 bases agree with TRBD1. The V gene end was trimmed by 4 bases and the J gene end by 1 base; junction bases not matched to a gene: 5. CDR3 length: 15 residues. In germline, CDR1 is LNHDA, CDR2 SQIVND (reference sequence). The CDR3 here is CASSKTGALNYGYTF. The CDR3, as DNA: TGTGCCAGTAGTAAGACAGGGGCGCTTAACTATGGCTACACCTTC.

The CDR3, as DNA: TGCGCCAGCAGAGCTGGACTAGCGGGAAACAATGAGCAGTTCTTC. Protein sequence: CASRAGLAGNNEQFF. The J gene is TRBJ2-1, the V gene TRBV4-1; 12 bases are a match to TRBD2. The germline gives CDR1 MGHRA, CDR2 YSYEKL. The V gene end was trimmed by 6 bases and the J gene end by 5 bases; junction bases not matched to a gene: 5. The CDR3 runs 15 residues.

The chain links TRBV5-1 to TRBJ1-1; 7 bases are a match to TRBD1. Germline V gene lookup returns CDR1 SGHRS and CDR2 YFSETQ. V shed 2 bases, J shed 3 bases, and the junction held 4 bases outside the gene matches. The CDR3 has 14 residues. The CDR3 is CASSFDRDHTEAFF. The CDR3 bases are TGCGCCAGCAGCTTCGACAGGGACCACACTGAAGCTTTCTTT.